This T cell receptor beta chain was identified in a study of blood T cell repertoires in COVID-19. Study information: The United States, Italy and Spain provided the acute and convalescent COVID-19 samples.

Per the study methods: Estimation of nucleated cell counts relied on the amplification of reference gene primers. Repertoires were generated with immunoSEQ multiplex PCR, while TCRdb's copy carries only in-frame clones and drops some. The V and J calls and the clone size are those of that table, but D and trimming were determined from the DNA. The sample includes 200,000 to 300,000 clones, roughly four fifths seen only once; the top ten take under 4.5%. This CDR3 comprises 14 residues. Germline CDR1 MNHEY, CDR2 SMNVEV (reference sequence). V lost 6 bases, J lost 1 base, and 13 bases lay in between. The chain couples TRBV27 to TRBJ2-7; weak D call: TRBD1 (7 bases). The receptor was isolated from a man aged 50-59 years with acute or convalescent COVID-19. Specimen: peripheral blood. CDR3 region: CASRRPGGSYEQYF. Written as DNA, the CDR3 is TGTGCCAGCAGGCGTCCAGGGGGGTCCTACGAGCAGTACTTC.